A selection of T cell receptor beta chains follows, all from one sample in a study of cytomegalovirus exposure and HLA in healthy donors. Sequencing was performed with immunoSEQ multiplex PCR; in TCRdb, only in-frame clones are kept and a portion is missing. The table shows roughly 160,000 clones, with 70% to 80% occurring only once. Sequencing input: PBMCs. The receptor source for this set is a man between 45 and 60 years old in good health and CMV-seropositive. Each CDR3 is given with its conserved first and last residue. D genes are given only for firm matches.

V gene	J gene	D gene	CDR3 protein
TRBV4-1	TRBJ1-1	-	CASSQGRGSDMNTEAFF
TRBV5-6	TRBJ2-2	TRBD1	CASSFYRGPGELFF
TRBV6-6	TRBJ1-5	-	CASSLNQPQHF
TRBV27	TRBJ1-1	TRBD1	CASKWTGDHTEAFF
TRBV2	TRBJ2-3	-	CASKGDTDTQYF
TRBV7-2	TRBJ1-2	-	CASSRPGESYTF
TRBV4-2	TRBJ2-2	-	CASSQELAGELFF
TRBV6-5	TRBJ2-3	-	CASRTVDTQYF
TRBV25-1	TRBJ2-4	TRBD1	CASSGAGGKNIQYF
TRBV4-1	TRBJ2-1	TRBD1	CASSQRDRVWNEQFF
TRBV5-4	TRBJ2-2	-	CASRPHQGTGELFF
TRBV19	TRBJ2-1	-	CASSMQRSSYNEQFF
TRBV5-4	TRBJ2-3	-	CASSLMGPTDTQYF
TRBV18	TRBJ2-4	-	CASSPPGAENIQYF
TRBV11-2	TRBJ1-2	-	CASSRPFEAGYTF
TRBV6-1	TRBJ2-5	TRBD1	CASWDSQETQYF
TRBV7-2	TRBJ1-1	TRBD1	CASSFDRGNTEAFF
TRBV6-1	TRBJ1-1	TRBD1	CASSDRGMNTEAFF
TRBV5-4	TRBJ2-3	TRBD1	CASSLDRVSGSDTQYF
TRBV6-1	TRBJ1-4	TRBD1	CASSAQTGGDEKLFF
TRBV6-1	TRBJ1-2	-	CASSGAGSRYGYTF
TRBV18	TRBJ2-5	-	CASSPGRQETQYF
TRBV15	TRBJ1-3	-	CATSPPGGFGNTIYF
TRBV6-6	TRBJ2-5	TRBD2	CAVGTSLETQYF
TRBV6-1	TRBJ1-1	-	CASSEGPKWGQPLNTEAFF
TRBV9	TRBJ2-1	-	CASSESVRVISEQFF
TRBV5-8	TRBJ2-3	TRBD2	CASSLDKGLAGGLDTQYF
TRBV10-1	TRBJ1-1	-	CASSEAKGGLCDTEAFF
TRBV6-1	TRBJ2-5	-	CASSELTDDSYF
TRBV27	TRBJ2-1	TRBD2	CASSSSTSGGALPHNEQFF
TRBV29-1	TRBJ1-1	-	CSVEFVNTEAFF